The clone carrying this TCR beta chain appeared once. The data were taken from a study of T cells of healthy individuals. The CDR3 is made up of 15 amino acids. CDR1 is MNHEY and CDR2 is SVGEGT in the germline V gene. V lost 5 bases to trimming and J lost 2 bases, with 16 bases between them. TCRdb analysed the 5' RACE reads with MiXCR anew, one entry per CDR3 protein. The top ten clones hold about 15% of a sample with 50,000 to 55,000 distinct CDR3 sequences, roughly 14% of them seen once. The chain links TRBV6-2 or TRBV6-3 to TRBJ2-7, with D perhaps matching TRBD1 (7 bases). This clonotype was sampled from a human donor in good health. CDR3 in amino acids: CASSARTGGPYEQYF. CDR3 DNA: TGTGCCAGCAGTGCAAGGACAGGAGGGCCCTACGAGCAGTACTTC.